Below, 29 T cell receptor beta chains from the same sample are listed, as sequenced in a study of PD-1 blockade in mismatch repair-deficient tumors (TCRdb year 2017). Libraries were constructed by the immunoSEQ multiplex PCR assay. TCRdb limited this immuneACCESS table to in-frame rearrangements with V and J called. A share of clones is missing; checked studies link under half to unresolved V genes, and the rest is unexplained. This sample holds approximately 15,000 clones; approximately 80% were observed only once. Under 2% of the sample comes from the top ten. The sequencing used PBMCs, collected approximately 14 weeks after starting pembrolizumab. The receptors were gathered from an adult with mismatch repair-deficient cancer.

The rearrangement uses TRBV7-9 and TRBJ2-2; tentative D call: TRBD2 (6 bases). Trimming removed 1 base at V and 0 bases at J, with 6 bases between. Per the germline V gene, CDR1 is SEHNR and CDR2 is FQNEAQ (reference sequence). The CDR3 covers 15 residues. The CDR3 loop is CASSLGLANTGELFF. The CDR3 DNA reads as TGTGCCAGCAGCTTAGGACTAGCGAACACCGGGGAGCTGTTTTTT.

In the case of this clone: The junction and the germline gene differ at one end; a read error may be behind it. The J gene is TRBJ2-5, the V gene TRBV7-7; D not certain. Germline values: CDR1 SSHAT, CDR2 FNYEAQ (reference sequence). CDR3 length equals 15 residues. The DNA of the CDR3 is TGTGCTAGCAGCCGACTTATAGGCCCCCAAGAGACCCAGTACTTC. Amino acid sequence: CASSRLIGPQETQYF.

The chain employs TRBV5-6 and TRBJ2-1; D may be TRBD2 (5 bases). CDR3 size: 16 residues. V dropped 4 bases and J dropped 1 base, with 15 bases sitting between them. Germline V CDR1 and CDR2: SGHDT, YYEEEE. CDR3 in DNA: TGTGCCAGCAGCCCGGAAGTGGGAGTATCCTACAATGAGCAGTTCTTC. Protein product: CASSPEVGVSYNEQFF.

Only a few counts were recorded for this clone. The J gene is TRBJ2-7, the V gene TRBV28; D call uncertain. The CDR3 contains 13 residues. Germline V gene data show CDR1 as MDHEN and CDR2 as SYDVKM. The ends were cut back, 6 bases at V and 0 bases at J, with 9 bases in the middle. CDR3: CASSALNSYEQYF. The CDR3 DNA reads as TGTGCCAGCAGCGCCCTAAACTCCTACGAGCAGTACTTC.

The chain uses TRBV29-1 and TRBJ1-2; the match to TRBD1 covers 9 bases. The CDR3 runs 14 residues. The V gene's germline CDR1 is SQVTM and CDR2 ANQGSEA. V lost 6 bases to trimming and J lost 0 bases; unmatched junction nucleotides: 5. The CDR3 region has the DNA TGCAGCGTGGGACAGGGTCAGGCTAACTATGGCTACACCTTC. Encoded protein: CSVGQGQANYGYTF.

In DNA, the CDR3 is TGCGCCAGCAGCTTTGGGACAGGTCTCCAAGAGACCCAGTACTTC. This translates into CASSFGTGLQETQYF. This sequence joins TRBV5-1 and TRBJ2-5; 8 bases agree with TRBD1. The CDR3 covers 15 residues. Looked up from germline, CDR1 is SGHRS and CDR2 is YFSETQ. The J segment lost 1 base and the V segment lost 2 bases, leaving 4 bases of the junction unmatched.

The CDR3 sequence: CASSLRDGNTGELFF. CDR3 DNA: TGTGCCAGCAGTCTGAGGGATGGGAACACCGGGGAGCTGTTTTTT. The chain joins TRBV27 to TRBJ2-2; D possibly corresponds to TRBD2 (5 bases). Trimming shortened V by 5 bases and J by 1 base, and 11 bases separated the two germline ends. Per the germline V gene, CDR1 is MNHEY and CDR2 is SMNVEV (reference sequence). The CDR3 is 15 residues long.

This sequence joins TRBV28 and TRBJ1-1; the D gene is possibly TRBD1 (6 bases). The CDR3 has 14 residues. CDR1 and CDR2 from the germline V gene are MDHEN and SYDVKM. V shed 4 bases and J shed 4 bases, with 13 bases lying between them. The CDR3 protein is CASSSPRGFTEAFF. DNA of the CDR3: TGTGCCAGCAGTTCGCCCAGGGGATTCACTGAAGCTTTCTTT.

The CDR3 DNA is TGTGCCAGCAGCCTACGAGGGACTAGCGGGCCCCGGGCCTACGAGCAGTACTTC. As protein: CASSLRGTSGPRAYEQYF. The chain joins TRBV14 to TRBJ2-7; 12 bases align to TRBD2. This CDR3 is 18 amino acids long. Germline values: CDR1 SGHDN, CDR2 FVKESK. The V segment lost 4 bases and the J segment 2 bases; nucleotides outside the gene matches: 12.

This clone was picked up a small number of times. The V gene is TRBV30, the J gene TRBJ1-2; 7 nucleotides align to TRBD1. CDR1 is GTSNPN, CDR2 SVGIG, per germline (reference sequence). The ends lost 5 bases at V and 9 bases at J; junction bases unmatched: 9. The CDR3 contains 12 residues. CDR3 region: CAWADRAPRYTF. CDR3 nucleotide sequence: TGTGCCTGGGCCGACAGGGCTCCACGCTACACCTTC.

This chain uses TRBV5-4 with TRBJ2-2; TRBD1 is a possible D gene (6 bases). V lost 0 bases, J lost 0 bases, and 9 bases lay in between. The CDR3 runs 16 residues. Germline CDR1 and CDR2: SGHNT and YYREEE (reference sequence). This chain's CDR3 is CASSLGQGTNTGELFF. CDR3 nucleotides: TGTGCCAGCAGCTTGGGGCAGGGGACGAACACCGGGGAGCTGTTTTTT.

This chain connects TRBV6-1 to TRBJ1-2; 11 nucleotides agree with TRBD1. The CDR3 is made up of 15 amino acids. The ends lost 2 bases at V and 4 bases at J; junction bases unmatched: 3. Looked up from germline, CDR1 is MNHNS and CDR2 is SASEGT. In DNA, the CDR3 is TGTGCCAGCAGTGAAAGAGGGACAGGGGGCTATGGCTACACCTTC. This translates into CASSERGTGGYGYTF.

The V and J genes are TRBV7-9 and TRBJ2-1; 12 bases fit TRBD2. CDR1 SEHNR and CDR2 FQNEAQ come from the germline V gene (reference sequence). The CDR3 consists of 16 residues. Losses at the gene ends were 6 bases for V and 6 bases for J; bases not matched to a gene: 9. CDR3: CASRNLAGGPGNEQFF. The CDR3 DNA sequence: TGTGCCAGCAGGAACCTAGCGGGAGGGCCAGGCAATGAGCAGTTCTTC.

The rearrangement joins TRBV7-8 to TRBJ2-7; D might be TRBD2 (6 bases). The CDR3 runs 14 residues. From germline, CDR1 is SGHVS and CDR2 FQNEAQ. Trimming removed 0 bases from V and 2 bases from J, with 8 bases in between. The CDR3 is CASSLARGPYEQYF. The CDR3 DNA sequence: TGTGCCAGCAGCTTAGCGCGGGGCCCCTACGAGCAGTACTTC.

V usage is TRBV5-5 and J usage is TRBJ1-4; 7 positions match TRBD1. The CDR3 sequence is 15 residues long. Germline trimming cut 2 bases from V and 3 bases from J; bases unmatched to any gene: 4. Looked up from germline, CDR1 is SGHKS and CDR2 is YYEKEE (reference sequence). CDR3 amino acids: CASSFRQGPNEKLFF. The DNA for the CDR3 is TGTGCCAGCAGCTTTCGACAGGGCCCTAATGAAAAACTGTTTTTT.

V usage is TRBV9 and J usage is TRBJ2-2, with D possibly matching TRBD2 (5 bases). V was pared by 6 bases and J by 4 bases, with 13 bases between. The CDR3 is 14 residues long. The V gene's germline CDR1 is SGDLS and CDR2 YYNGEE. DNA for the CDR3: TGTGCCAGCACCCCCGGGGTGAGCACCGGGGAGCTGTTTTTT. Translated: CASTPGVSTGELFF.

The J gene is TRBJ1-4, the V gene TRBV13; D is possibly TRBD1 (5 bases). The V gene's germline CDR1 is PRHDT and CDR2 FYEKMQ (reference sequence). Trimming removed 5 bases at V and 8 bases at J, with 18 bases between. The CDR3 contains 15 residues. The CDR3 DNA is TGTGCCAGCAGCACCACCGGGAGCGGGGGGGAAAAACTGTTTTTT. Protein product: CASSTTGSGGEKLFF.

This chain connects TRBV5-1 to TRBJ2-7; 12 positions match TRBD2. Germline V gene sequence: CDR1 SGHRS, CDR2 YFSETQ. Germline trimming cut 2 bases from V and 6 bases from J; bases unmatched to any gene: 9. This CDR3 has 16 residues. CDR3 sequence reads: CASSLLAGGPMTEQYF. The CDR3 bases are TGCGCCAGCAGCTTACTAGCGGGAGGACCAATGACCGAGCAGTACTTC. The whole variable domain, remainder taken from reference TRBV5-1 and TRBJ2-7, is KAGVTQTPRYLIKTRGQQVTLSCSPISGHRSVSWYQQTPGQGLQFLFEYFSETQRNKGNFPGRFSGRQFSNSRSEMNVSTLELGDSALYLCASSLLAGGPMTEQYFGPGTRLTVT.

This chain joins TRBV7-3 and TRBJ2-1, with D perhaps matching TRBD2 (6 bases). With 0 bases removed from V and 12 bases from J, the gap between germline ends came to 12 bases. The CDR3 consists of 13 residues. Germline values: CDR1 SGHTA, CDR2 FQGTGA. DNA of the CDR3: TGTGCCAGCAGCTTAACGTTGGAGGGCTGGCAGTTCTTC. This translates into CASSLTLEGWQFF.

This clone was detected once. CDR3 coding DNA: TGTGCCAGCAGCTCTAGCGGGGACACAGATACGCAGTATTTT. It is translated as CASSSSGDTDTQYF. The rearrangement joins TRBV11-3 to TRBJ2-3, with 9 bases matching TRBD2. Germline lookup yields CDR1 SGHNT and CDR2 YENEEA. V shed 4 bases, J shed 2 bases, and the junction held 1 base outside the gene matches. CDR3 size: 14 residues.

This chain links TRBV20-1 with TRBJ2-7, with 7 bases identical to TRBD2. The germline V gene encodes CDR1 DFQATT and CDR2 SNEGSKA (reference sequence). After removal of 6 bases from V and 2 bases from J, the junction contained 1 base not matched to a gene. This CDR3 region has 11 residues. The CDR3 DNA sequence: TGCAGTGCGCGGGGGACCTACGAGCAGTACTTC. It is translated as CSARGTYEQYF.

CDR3 nucleotides: TGTGCCAGCAGTTTATTTGGCGGGAGCGGAGAGACCCAGTACTTC. This encodes CASSLFGGSGETQYF. The chain carries TRBV27 and TRBJ2-5, with 7 bases lining up with TRBD2. Germline V gene data show CDR1 as MNHEY and CDR2 as SMNVEV (reference sequence). The CDR3 runs 15 residues. The trim removed 1 base at V and 4 bases at J, leaving 6 bases unmatched.

CDR3 sequence: CASSDLGGNEKLFF. In DNA form, the CDR3 reads TGCGCCAGCAGCGACTTAGGGGGTAATGAAAAACTGTTTTTT. The chain combines TRBV5-1 with TRBJ1-4, with D possibly matching TRBD1 (6 bases). The germline V and J ends were trimmed by 4 bases and 4 bases, with 11 bases remaining between them. The CDR3 loop spans 14 amino acids. Germline lookup yields CDR1 SGHRS and CDR2 YFSETQ.

J is TRBJ1-1 and V is TRBV19; no clear D. Germline V gene data show CDR1 as LNHDA and CDR2 as SQIVND (reference sequence). V gave up 7 bases and J gave up 0 bases, with 12 bases separating them. The CDR3 spans 14 residues. This CDR3 is CASMMTSMNTEAFF. The CDR3 nucleotides are TGTGCCAGTATGATGACTAGTATGAACACTGAAGCTTTCTTT.

The rearrangement uses TRBV5-1 and TRBJ2-1; TRBD2 agrees at 12 bases. The CDR3 has 13 amino acids. Germline CDR1 and CDR2: SGHRS and YFSETQ. The V gene end was trimmed by 5 bases and the J gene end by 6 bases; junction bases not matched to a gene: 0. CDR3 loop: CASRLAGGNEQFF. The CDR3 nucleotides are TGCGCCAGCAGACTAGCGGGGGGCAATGAGCAGTTCTTC.

On this clone: It is unclear where the CDR3 begins or ends on the DNA, so no DNA is shown, and the CDR3 is as TCRdb lists it. The chain uses TRBV5-4 and TRBJ2-5; TRBD1, the table's D call, lacks a check against the DNA. With termini counted, the CDR3 has 13 amino acids. Germline values: CDR1 SGHNT, CDR2 YYREEE (reference sequence). CDR3 sequence: CASSFGQGETQYF.

The rearrangement uses TRBV29-1 and TRBJ2-2; TRBD2 matches at 9 bases. The CDR3 is made up of 16 amino acids. The V gene end was trimmed by 5 bases and the J gene end by 5 bases; junction bases not matched to a gene: 12. Germline V lookup: CDR1 SQVTM, CDR2 ANQGSEA. The CDR3 nucleotides read TGCAGCGTTCAACATATAGCGGGAGAGGAAACCGGGGAGCTGTTTTTT. Amino acid sequence: CSVQHIAGEETGELFF.

The chain carries TRBV6-7 and TRBJ2-5, with a weak D call TRBD1 (5 bases). TRBV6-7 is identified as an open reading frame with a role that is uncertain. Between the trimmed V and J ends, which lost 4 bases and 3 bases, there was a span of 12 bases. The CDR3 sequence is 14 residues long. CDR3 amino acids: CASSSLVGEETQYF. The CDR3 nucleotides are TGTGCCAGCAGTTCACTCGTAGGGGAAGAGACCCAGTACTTC.

This sequence joins TRBV10-3 and TRBJ2-1; 7 nucleotides align to TRBD2. Germline V lookup: CDR1 ENHRY, CDR2 SYGVKD. J was trimmed by 6 bases and V by 0 bases; bases with no gene match: 2. CDR3 length: 14 residues. CDR3 nucleotide sequence: TGTGCCATCAGTGAGTCTGGGAGGGGCAATGAGCAGTTCTTC. Translating gives CAISESGRGNEQFF.